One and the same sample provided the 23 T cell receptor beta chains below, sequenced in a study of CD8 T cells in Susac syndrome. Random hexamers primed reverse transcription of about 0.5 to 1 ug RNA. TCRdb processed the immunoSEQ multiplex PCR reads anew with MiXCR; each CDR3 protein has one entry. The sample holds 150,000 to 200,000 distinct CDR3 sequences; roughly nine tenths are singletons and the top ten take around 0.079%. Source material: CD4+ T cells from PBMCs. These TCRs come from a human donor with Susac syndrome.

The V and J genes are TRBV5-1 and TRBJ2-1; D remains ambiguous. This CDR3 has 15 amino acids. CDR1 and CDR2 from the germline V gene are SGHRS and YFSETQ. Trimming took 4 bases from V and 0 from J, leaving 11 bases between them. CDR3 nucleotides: TGCGCCAGCAGCGCTCAGTCGAGCTCCTACAATGAGCAGTTCTTC. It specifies CASSAQSSSYNEQFF.

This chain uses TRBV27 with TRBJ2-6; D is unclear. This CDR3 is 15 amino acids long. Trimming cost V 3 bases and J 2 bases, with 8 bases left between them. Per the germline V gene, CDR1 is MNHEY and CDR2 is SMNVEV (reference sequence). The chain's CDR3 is CASSFQAAGANVLTF. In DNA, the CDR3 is TGTGCCAGCAGTTTTCAGGCCGCTGGGGCCAACGTCCTGACTTTC.

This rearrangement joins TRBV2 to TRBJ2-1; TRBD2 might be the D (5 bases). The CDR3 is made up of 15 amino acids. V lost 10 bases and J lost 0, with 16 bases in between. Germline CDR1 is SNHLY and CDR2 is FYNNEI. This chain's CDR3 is CATGEWESSYNEQFF. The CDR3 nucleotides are TGTGCCACAGGCGAGTGGGAGAGCTCCTACAATGAGCAGTTCTTC.

This CDR3 is CASSSFLDNSPLHF. In DNA form, the CDR3 reads TGCGCCAGCAGCTCCTTCCTAGATAATTCACCCCTCCACTTT. The chain links TRBV5-1 to TRBJ1-6; D gene ambiguous. This CDR3 has 14 residues. The germline gives CDR1 SGHRS, CDR2 YFSETQ. Trimming shortened V by 3 bases and J by 5 bases, and 9 bases separated the two germline ends.

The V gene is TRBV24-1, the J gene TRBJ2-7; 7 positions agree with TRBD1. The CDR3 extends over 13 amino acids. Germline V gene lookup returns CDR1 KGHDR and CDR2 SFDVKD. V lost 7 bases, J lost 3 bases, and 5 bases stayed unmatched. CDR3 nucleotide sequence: TGTGCCACCAGGAACTACAGGGGCTACGAGCAGTACTTC. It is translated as CATRNYRGYEQYF.

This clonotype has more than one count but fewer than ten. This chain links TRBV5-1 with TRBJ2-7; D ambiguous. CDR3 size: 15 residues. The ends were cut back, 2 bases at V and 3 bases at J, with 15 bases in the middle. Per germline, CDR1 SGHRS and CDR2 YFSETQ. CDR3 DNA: TGCGCCAGCAGCTTACAGCGAATCTCTCGCTACGAGCAGTACTTC. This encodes CASSLQRISRYEQYF.

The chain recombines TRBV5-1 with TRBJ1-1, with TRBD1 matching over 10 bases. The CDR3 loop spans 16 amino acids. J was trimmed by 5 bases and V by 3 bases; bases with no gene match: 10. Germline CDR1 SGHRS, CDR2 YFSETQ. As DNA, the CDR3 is TGCGCCAGCAGCTGGGGGGGGACAGGGGCCGGGACTGAAGCTTTCTTT. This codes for CASSWGGTGAGTEAFF. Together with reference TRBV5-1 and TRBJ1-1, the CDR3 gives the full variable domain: KAGVTQTPRYLIKTRGQQVTLSCSPISGHRSVSWYQQTPGQGLQFLFEYFSETQRNKGNFPGRFSGRQFSNSRSEMNVSTLELGDSALYLCASSWGGTGAGTEAFFGQGTRLTVV.

CDR3 sequence: CASTTVGVGYGYTF. DNA of the CDR3: TGTGCCAGCACCACGGTGGGGGTTGGCTATGGCTACACCTTC. V is TRBV6-1 and J is TRBJ1-2; D possibly corresponds to TRBD1 (5 bases). The CDR3 is 14 residues long. The germline V and J ends were trimmed by 7 bases and 4 bases, with 16 bases remaining between them. The germline V gene has CDR1 MNHNS and CDR2 SASEGT.

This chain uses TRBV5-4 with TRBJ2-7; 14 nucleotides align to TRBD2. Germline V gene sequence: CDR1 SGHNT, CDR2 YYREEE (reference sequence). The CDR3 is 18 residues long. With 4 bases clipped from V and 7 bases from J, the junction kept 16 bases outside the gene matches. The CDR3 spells CASSPGLAGGLRVREQYF. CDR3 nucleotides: TGTGCCAGCAGCCCCGGACTAGCGGGGGGCCTACGGGTGAGAGAGCAGTACTTC.

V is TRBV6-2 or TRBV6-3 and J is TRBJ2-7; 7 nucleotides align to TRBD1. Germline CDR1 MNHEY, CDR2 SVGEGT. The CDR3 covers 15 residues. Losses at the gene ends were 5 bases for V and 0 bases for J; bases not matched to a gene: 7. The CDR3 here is CASSTDRVGSYEQYF. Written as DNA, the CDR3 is TGTGCCAGCAGTACCGACAGGGTGGGCTCCTACGAGCAGTACTTC.

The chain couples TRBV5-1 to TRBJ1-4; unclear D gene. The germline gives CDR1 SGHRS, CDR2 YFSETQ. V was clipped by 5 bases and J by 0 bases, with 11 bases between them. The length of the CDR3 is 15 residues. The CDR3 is CASRGSVATNEKLFF. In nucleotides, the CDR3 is TGCGCCAGCAGGGGTTCAGTTGCAACTAATGAAAAACTGTTTTTT.

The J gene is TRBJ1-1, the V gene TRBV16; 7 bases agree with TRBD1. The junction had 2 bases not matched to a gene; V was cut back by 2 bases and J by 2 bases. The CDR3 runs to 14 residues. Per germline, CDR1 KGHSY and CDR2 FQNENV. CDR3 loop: CASSQNRGNTEAFF. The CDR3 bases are TGTGCCAGCAGCCAAAACAGGGGAAACACTGAAGCTTTCTTT.

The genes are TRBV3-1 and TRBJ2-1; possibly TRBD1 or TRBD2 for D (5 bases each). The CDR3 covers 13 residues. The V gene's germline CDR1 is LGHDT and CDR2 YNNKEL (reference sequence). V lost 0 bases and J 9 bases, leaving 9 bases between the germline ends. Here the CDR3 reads CASSQEGAGEQFF. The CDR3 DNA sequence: TGTGCCAGCAGCCAAGAAGGGGCGGGTGAGCAGTTCTTC.

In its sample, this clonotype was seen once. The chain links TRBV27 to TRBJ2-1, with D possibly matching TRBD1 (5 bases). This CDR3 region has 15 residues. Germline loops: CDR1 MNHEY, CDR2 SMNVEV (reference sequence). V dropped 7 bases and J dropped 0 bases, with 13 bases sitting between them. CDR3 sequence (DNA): TGTGCCAGCACCCCCGACAGAATCTCCTACAATGAGCAGTTCTTC. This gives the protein CASTPDRISYNEQFF.

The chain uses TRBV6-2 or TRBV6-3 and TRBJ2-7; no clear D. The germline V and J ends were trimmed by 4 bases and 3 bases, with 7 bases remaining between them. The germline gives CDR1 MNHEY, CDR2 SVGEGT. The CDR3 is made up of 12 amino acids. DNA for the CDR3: TGTGCCAGCAGTTCGACTGGCTACGAGCAGTACTTC. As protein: CASSSTGYEQYF.

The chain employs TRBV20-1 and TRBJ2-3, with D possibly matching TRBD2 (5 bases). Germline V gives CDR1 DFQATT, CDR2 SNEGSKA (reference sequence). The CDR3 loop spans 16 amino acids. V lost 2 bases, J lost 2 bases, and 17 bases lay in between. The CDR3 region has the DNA TGCAGTGCTAGAATAGTCCAGCGGAGACTCACAGATACGCAGTATTTT. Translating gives CSARIVQRRLTDTQYF.

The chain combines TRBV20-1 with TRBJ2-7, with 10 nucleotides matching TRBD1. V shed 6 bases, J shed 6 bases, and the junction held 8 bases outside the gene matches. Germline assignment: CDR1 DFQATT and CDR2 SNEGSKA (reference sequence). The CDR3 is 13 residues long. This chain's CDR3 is CSADRGQKGEQYF. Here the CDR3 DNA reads TGCAGTGCCGACAGGGGGCAAAAGGGCGAGCAGTACTTC.

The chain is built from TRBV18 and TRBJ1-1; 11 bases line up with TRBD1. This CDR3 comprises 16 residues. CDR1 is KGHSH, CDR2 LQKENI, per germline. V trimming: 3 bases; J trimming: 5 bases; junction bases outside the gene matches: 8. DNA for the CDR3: TGTGCCAGCTCACCGCGGACAGGGGGCGCAAAGACTGAAGCTTTCTTT. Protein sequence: CASSPRTGGAKTEAFF.

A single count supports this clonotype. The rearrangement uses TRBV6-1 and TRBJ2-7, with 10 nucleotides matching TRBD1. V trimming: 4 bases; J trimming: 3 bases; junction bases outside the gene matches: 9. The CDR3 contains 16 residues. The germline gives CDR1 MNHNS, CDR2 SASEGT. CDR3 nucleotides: TGTGCCAGCAGTGGACAGGGGGCGTCCGAATTCTACGAGCAGTACTTC. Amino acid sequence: CASSGQGASEFYEQYF.

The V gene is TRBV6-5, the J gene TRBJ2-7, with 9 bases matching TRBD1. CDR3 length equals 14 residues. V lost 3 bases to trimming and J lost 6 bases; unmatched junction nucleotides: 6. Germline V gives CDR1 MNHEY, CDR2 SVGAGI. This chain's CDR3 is CASSYTGGMSEQYF. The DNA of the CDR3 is TGTGCCAGCAGTTATACAGGGGGCATGAGCGAGCAGTACTTC.

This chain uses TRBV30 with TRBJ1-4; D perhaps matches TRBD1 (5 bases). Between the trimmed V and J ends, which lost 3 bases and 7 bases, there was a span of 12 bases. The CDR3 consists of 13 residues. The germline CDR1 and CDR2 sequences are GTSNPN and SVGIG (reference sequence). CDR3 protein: CAWRVVGVEKLFF. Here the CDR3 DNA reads TGTGCCTGGAGGGTGGTGGGGGTTGAAAAACTGTTTTTT.

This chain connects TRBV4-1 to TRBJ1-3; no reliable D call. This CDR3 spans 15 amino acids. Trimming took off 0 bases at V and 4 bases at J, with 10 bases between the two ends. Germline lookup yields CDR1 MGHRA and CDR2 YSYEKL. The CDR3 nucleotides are TGCGCCAGCAGCCAAGATTGGCTGAAGGGAAACACCATATATTTT. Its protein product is CASSQDWLKGNTIYF.

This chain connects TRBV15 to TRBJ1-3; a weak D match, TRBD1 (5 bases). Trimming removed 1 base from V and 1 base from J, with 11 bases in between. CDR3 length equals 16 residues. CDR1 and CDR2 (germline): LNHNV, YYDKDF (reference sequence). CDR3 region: CATSRGAGPSGNTIYF. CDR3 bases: TGTGCCACCAGCAGAGGCGCAGGGCCGTCTGGAAACACCATATATTTT.